This TCR beta chain was sequenced in a study of blood T cell repertoires in COVID-19. Germline CDR1 reads SEHNR; CDR2 reads FQNEAQ (reference sequence). The CDR3 loop spans 15 amino acids. V lost 4 bases and J 3 bases, leaving 16 bases between the germline ends. The assay was immunoSEQ multiplex PCR, and TCRdb's table has in-frame clones only and misses some. Of roughly 150,000 clones in the sample, around 90% were seen once. Seattle-derived patients entered the study during active infection and were followed longitudinally. The TCR sequence derives from a man younger than 35 with COVID-19, enrolled during active disease. Sequencing was performed on peripheral blood. V usage is TRBV7-9 and J usage is TRBJ2-7; D call uncertain. CDR3 region: CASSSNEAQIYEQYF. CDR3 bases: TGTGCCAGCAGCTCAAACGAGGCACAAATCTACGAGCAGTACTTC.